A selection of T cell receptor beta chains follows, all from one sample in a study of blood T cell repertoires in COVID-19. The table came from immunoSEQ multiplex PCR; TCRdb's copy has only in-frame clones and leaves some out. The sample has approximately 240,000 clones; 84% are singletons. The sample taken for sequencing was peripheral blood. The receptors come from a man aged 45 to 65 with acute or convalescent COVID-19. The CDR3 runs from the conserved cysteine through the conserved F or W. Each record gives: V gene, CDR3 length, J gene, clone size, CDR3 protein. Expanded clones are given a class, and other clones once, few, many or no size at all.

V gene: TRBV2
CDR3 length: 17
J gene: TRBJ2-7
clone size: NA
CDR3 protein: CASSEALARQGRSEQYF

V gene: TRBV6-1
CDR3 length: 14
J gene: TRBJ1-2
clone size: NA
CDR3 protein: CASSDRGSVYGYTF

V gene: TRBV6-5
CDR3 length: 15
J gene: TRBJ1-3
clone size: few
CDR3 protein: CASSYSFSSGNTIYF

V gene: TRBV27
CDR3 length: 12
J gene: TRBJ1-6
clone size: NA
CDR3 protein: CASSLGGSPLHF

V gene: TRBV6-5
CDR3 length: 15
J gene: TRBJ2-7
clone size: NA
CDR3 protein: CASRTGGGSGYEQYF

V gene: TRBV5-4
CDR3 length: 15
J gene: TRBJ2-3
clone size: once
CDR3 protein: CASSTRLAGIDTQYF

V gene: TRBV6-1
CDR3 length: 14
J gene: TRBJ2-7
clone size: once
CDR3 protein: CASSEVYRVYEQYF

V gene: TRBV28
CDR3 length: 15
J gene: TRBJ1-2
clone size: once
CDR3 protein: CASSEQGAGNYGYTF

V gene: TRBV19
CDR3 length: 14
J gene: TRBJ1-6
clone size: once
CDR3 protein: CASKGVGYNSPLHF

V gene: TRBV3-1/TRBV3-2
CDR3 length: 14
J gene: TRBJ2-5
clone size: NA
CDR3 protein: CASSQLSGKETQYF

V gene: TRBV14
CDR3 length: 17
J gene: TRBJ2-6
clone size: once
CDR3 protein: CASSQGLTRSGANVLTF

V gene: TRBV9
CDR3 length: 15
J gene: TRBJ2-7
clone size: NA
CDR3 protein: CASSKLTGAAYEQYF

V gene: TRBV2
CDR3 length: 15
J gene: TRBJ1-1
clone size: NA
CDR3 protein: CASRHPGGLNTEAFF

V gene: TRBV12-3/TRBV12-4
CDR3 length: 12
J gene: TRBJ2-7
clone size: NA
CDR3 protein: CASSLQGGQQYF

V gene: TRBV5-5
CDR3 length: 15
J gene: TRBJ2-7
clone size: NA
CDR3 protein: CASSRQYGVWYEQYF

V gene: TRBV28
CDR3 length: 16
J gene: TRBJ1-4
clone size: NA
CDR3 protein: CASSLPTTGWDEKLFF

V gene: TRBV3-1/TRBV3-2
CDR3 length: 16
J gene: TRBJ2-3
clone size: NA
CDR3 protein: CASSQGPLGLAGQQYF

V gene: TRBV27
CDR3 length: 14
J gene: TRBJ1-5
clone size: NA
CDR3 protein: CASSYSGYNQPQHF

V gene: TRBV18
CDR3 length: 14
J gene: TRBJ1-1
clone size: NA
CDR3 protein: CASSPYRDSTEAFF

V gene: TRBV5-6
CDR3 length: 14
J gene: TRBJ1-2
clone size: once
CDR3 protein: CASSPGTANYGYTF

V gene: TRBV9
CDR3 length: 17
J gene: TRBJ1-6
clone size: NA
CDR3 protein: CASSADSPTSYNSPLHF

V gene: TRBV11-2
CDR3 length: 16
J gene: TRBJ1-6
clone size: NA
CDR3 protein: CASSYAGTGPNSPLHF

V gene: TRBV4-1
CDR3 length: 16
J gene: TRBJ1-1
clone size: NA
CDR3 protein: CASSQYQGAVNTEAFF

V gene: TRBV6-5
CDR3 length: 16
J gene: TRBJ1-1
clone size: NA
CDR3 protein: CASSYSTRGAGTEAFF

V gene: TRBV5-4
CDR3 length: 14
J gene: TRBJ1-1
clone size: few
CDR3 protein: CASSSRWPSTEAFF

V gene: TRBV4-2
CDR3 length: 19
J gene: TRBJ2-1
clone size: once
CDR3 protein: CASSQDWGAGGPVSNEQFF

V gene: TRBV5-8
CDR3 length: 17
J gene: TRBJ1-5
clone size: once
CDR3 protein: CASSLPSPTARNQPQHF

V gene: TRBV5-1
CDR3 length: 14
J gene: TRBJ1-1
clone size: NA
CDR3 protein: CASSIGTPNTEAFF

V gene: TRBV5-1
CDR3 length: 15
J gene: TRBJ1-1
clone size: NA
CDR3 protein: CASSADSTMNTEAFF

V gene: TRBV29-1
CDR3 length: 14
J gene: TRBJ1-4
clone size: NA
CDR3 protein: CSVIQGGANEKLFF

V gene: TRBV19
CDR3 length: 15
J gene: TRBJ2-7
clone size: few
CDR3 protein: CASSISSGATYEQYF

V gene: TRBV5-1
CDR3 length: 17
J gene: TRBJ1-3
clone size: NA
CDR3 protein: CASSLGAQSHSGNTIYF

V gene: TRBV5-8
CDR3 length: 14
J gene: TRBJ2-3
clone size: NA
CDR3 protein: CASSSRDFTDTQYF

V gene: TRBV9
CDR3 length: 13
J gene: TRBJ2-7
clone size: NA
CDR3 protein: CASSPRDSYEQYF

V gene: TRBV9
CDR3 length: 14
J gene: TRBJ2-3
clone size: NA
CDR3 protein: CASSVATGTDTQYF

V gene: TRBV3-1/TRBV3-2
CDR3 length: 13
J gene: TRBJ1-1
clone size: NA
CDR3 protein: CASSQTGQTEAFF